The rows below give T cell receptor beta chains drawn from one sample of a study of human T cells and chemical hapten exposure. MiXCR was run by TCRdb on the RACE reads, yielding one entry per CDR3 protein. This sample yields some 110,000 distinct CDR3 sequences, of which about 12% are seen a single time; 1.3% to 1.5% belongs to the top ten. The specimen comprised whole blood, sampled in connection with sensitization to the hapten diphenylcyclopropenone (DPC). The source is a woman between 50 and 59 years old with alopecia areata. Some clones in this sample may be carry-over from other donors' samples. Both conserved end residues are part of each CDR3.

J gene | V gene | CDR3 length | CDR3 protein
TRBJ2-2 | TRBV4-3 | 15 | CASSQELVNTGELFF
TRBJ2-3 | TRBV29-1 | 14 | CSSYRALHTDTQYF
TRBJ2-1 | TRBV12-5 | 15 | CASALGGSSYNEQFF
TRBJ2-1 | TRBV27 | 15 | CASSLMLAHYNEQFF
TRBJ1-1 | TRBV18 | 16 | CASSPLSRTENTEAFF
TRBJ1-4 | TRBV11-2 | 16 | CASRQGRGATNEKLFF
TRBJ2-7 | TRBV20-1 | 14 | CSARVAGSNYEQYF
TRBJ1-1 | TRBV18 | 16 | CASSPRSIGQEAEAFF
TRBJ1-5 | TRBV28 | 13 | CASIPGLGQPQHF
TRBJ2-7 | TRBV2 | 15 | CASCPGTATSYEQYF
TRBJ2-3 | TRBV7-6 | 18 | CASSLGASGGPLEDTQYF
TRBJ2-5 | TRBV6-2/TRBV6-3 | 15 | CASNSLMRLEETQYF
TRBJ2-5 | TRBV19 | 15 | CASSTTGTSKETQYF
TRBJ2-3 | TRBV5-1 | 16 | CASRGTSGYSTDTQYF
TRBJ2-2 | TRBV25-1 | 15 | CASSVWAGPTGELFF
TRBJ1-6 | TRBV20-1 | 14 | CSANNGQGGSPLHF
TRBJ2-5 | TRBV7-2 | 13 | CASSRGIQETQYF
TRBJ2-7 | TRBV2 | 13 | CASSDKREYEQYF
TRBJ1-2 | TRBV11-2 | 14 | CASRTNSGQEGYTF
TRBJ1-5 | TRBV6-5 | 16 | CASSPRDREPNQPQHF
TRBJ2-1 | TRBV20-1 | 16 | CSPESAQGIGYNEQFF
TRBJ2-1 | TRBV11-3 | 16 | CASSFGGLSPYNEQFF
TRBJ2-5 | TRBV12-5 | 13 | CASAPDRGGTQYF
TRBJ2-2 | TRBV10-2 | 17 | CASTHLAGRGKSGELFF
TRBJ2-1 | TRBV19 | 17 | CASTSRGSGGLYNEQFF
TRBJ1-1 | TRBV7-2 | 15 | CASRPGQGAGTEAFF
TRBJ2-7 | TRBV12-3/TRBV12-4 | 14 | CASSFGGSIYEQYF
TRBJ1-2 | TRBV12-3/TRBV12-4 | 12 | CASSPMAGGYTF
TRBJ1-2 | TRBV28 | 13 | CASTPGFFYGYTF
TRBJ2-7 | TRBV20-1 | 13 | CSATGLAGGEQYF
TRBJ2-7 | TRBV28 | 14 | CASSPPGDHYEQYF
TRBJ2-7 | TRBV20-1 | 12 | CSARIIVYEQYF
TRBJ2-3 | TRBV7-8 | 14 | CASSLGARTDTQYF
TRBJ2-7 | TRBV18 | 14 | CASSLQGGVWEQYF
TRBJ1-5 | TRBV2 | 16 | CASSQFLLRVDQPQHF